These 29 T cell receptor beta chains were all obtained from the same sample, sequenced in a study of cytomegalovirus exposure and HLA in healthy donors (dated by TCRdb to the late 2010s). The library was prepared using the immunoSEQ multiplex PCR assay. For the multiplex PCR, a mixture combining 60 forward primers for TCR Vbeta segments and 13 reverse primers for TCR Jbeta segments was used. TCRdb mirrors the immuneACCESS table, restricted to in-frame sequences. Some clones are absent from its copies; in checked studies, under half trace to an unresolved V gene, and the reason for the others is unknown. The sample table records under 150,000 clones; 79% of these occur just once. Roughly 2% of the sample is held by the ten biggest clonotypes. Sequenced sample: PBMCs. The receptor set was obtained from a man aged 18 to 29 in good health and CMV-seronegative.

There are a few counts of this clone. V is TRBV28 and J is TRBJ1-1; D is unresolved. V dropped 2 bases and J dropped 4 bases, with 11 bases sitting between them. Germline-derived CDR1 and CDR2 are MDHEN and SYDVKM. This CDR3 has 14 residues. DNA of the CDR3: TGTGCCAGCAGTTTAGAGGGTGGCCTCACTGAAGCTTTCTTT. Protein product: CASSLEGGLTEAFF. Looking up the rest from reference TRBV28 and TRBJ1-1 gives the full variable domain: DVKVTQSSRYLVKRTGEKVFLECVQDMDHENMFWYRQDPGLGLRLIYFSYDVKMKEKGDIPEGYSVSREKKERFSLILESASTNQTSMYLCASSLEGGLTEAFFGQGTRLTVV.

The chain has TRBV9 and TRBJ2-1; 8 nucleotides align to TRBD2. This CDR3 is built from 17 residues. Germline CDR1 is SGDLS and CDR2 is YYNGEE. V was pared by 2 bases and J by 8 bases, with 15 bases of the junction left unmatched. The CDR3 DNA reads TGTGCCAGCAGCGTGCAAAGCGGGAGTGACCCCCTCGATGAGCAGTTCTTC. Translated, it gives CASSVQSGSDPLDEQFF.

The J gene is TRBJ2-1, the V gene TRBV14; D not resolved. This CDR3 spans 15 amino acids. Germline CDR1 is SGHDN and CDR2 is FVKESK. Deletions cut 2 bases from V and 0 bases from J, with 8 bases between. In DNA form, the CDR3 reads TGTGCCAGCAGCCAACGAGCTCCCTCCTACAATGAGCAGTTCTTC. Translating gives CASSQRAPSYNEQFF.

The rearrangement joins TRBV2 to TRBJ1-5; 8 nucleotides align to TRBD1. V was pared by 5 bases and J by 2 bases, with 2 bases of the junction left unmatched. The CDR3 runs to 14 residues. Looked up from germline, CDR1 is SNHLY and CDR2 is FYNNEI. CDR3 nucleotide sequence: TGTGCCAGCAGTTTGGACAGGGGCAATCAGCCCCAGCATTTT. Translation: CASSLDRGNQPQHF.

This clone was seen only a few times. The rearrangement links TRBV29-1 to TRBJ2-5, with a weak D call TRBD1 (6 bases). The CDR3 covers 13 residues. Germline CDR1 is SQVTM and CDR2 is ANQGSEA. The ends were cut back, 4 bases at V and 5 bases at J, with 14 bases in the middle. This CDR3 is CSVGRQVVETQYF. CDR3 in DNA: TGCAGCGTTGGGAGACAGGTGGTGGAGACCCAGTACTTC.

This clone occurred a few times. This chain uses TRBV6-6 with TRBJ1-5, with D perhaps matching TRBD1 (5 bases). The germline V and J ends were trimmed by 7 bases and 8 bases, with 18 bases remaining between them. The CDR3 consists of 14 residues. The germline V gene has CDR1 MNHNY and CDR2 SVGAGI (reference sequence). The CDR3 DNA follows: TGTGCCAGCAAGAAGGGGAAACCCGAAGAGCCCCAGCATTTT. Its translation: CASKKGKPEEPQHF.

This clone has just one count. The chain combines TRBV10-1 with TRBJ2-3; tentative D call: TRBD1 (6 bases). Germline CDR1 and CDR2: WNHNN and SYGVQD (reference sequence). The length of the CDR3 is 16 residues. V was cut by 4 bases and J by 1 base, with 15 bases left in between. The CDR3 reads CASSAQGGGGTDTQYF. CDR3 sequence (DNA): TGCGCCAGCAGTGCCCAGGGTGGGGGCGGCACAGATACGCAGTATTTT.

The rearrangement uses TRBV6-5 and TRBJ2-4; TRBD2 is a possible D gene (6 bases). Between the trimmed V and J ends, which lost 4 bases and 6 bases, there was a span of 16 bases. CDR1 MNHEY and CDR2 SVGAGI come from the germline V gene. The CDR3 runs to 15 residues. CDR3: CASSSGRGSGNIQYF. DNA of the CDR3: TGTGCCAGCAGTTCCGGGAGAGGGTCCGGAAACATTCAGTACTTC.

This clone was recorded once. The chain has TRBV28 and TRBJ1-3, with D perhaps matching TRBD1 (5 bases). Deletions cut 7 bases from V and 5 bases from J, with 9 bases between. Germline CDR1 and CDR2: MDHEN and SYDVKM. This CDR3 is built from 12 residues. As DNA, the CDR3 is TGTGCCAGCACGGGACTTAGAAACACCATATATTTT. It translates to CASTGLRNTIYF.

The chain carries TRBV19 and TRBJ1-1, with TRBD1 matching over 7 bases. J was trimmed by 4 bases and V by 4 bases; bases with no gene match: 3. This CDR3 has 13 residues. Germline V lookup: CDR1 LNHDA, CDR2 SQIVND (reference sequence). CDR3 region: CASSSTGATEAFF. CDR3 bases: TGTGCCAGTAGTAGTACAGGGGCCACTGAAGCTTTCTTT. The variable domain in full, with the rest retrieved from reference TRBV19 and TRBJ1-1, is DGGITQSPKYLFRKEGQNVTLSCEQNLNHDAMYWYRQDPGQGLRLIYYSQIVNDFQKGDIAEGYSVSREKKESFPLTVTSAQKNPTAFYLCASSSTGATEAFFGQGTRLTVV.

The rearrangement joins TRBV28 to TRBJ1-1, with TRBD1 as a possible D gene (6 bases). CDR1 and CDR2 from the germline V gene are MDHEN and SYDVKM. Trimming removed 1 base at V and 2 bases at J, with 11 bases between. CDR3 length equals 15 residues. The CDR3 region is CASSLFQGRNTEAFF. In nucleotides, the CDR3 is TGTGCCAGCAGTTTATTTCAGGGGCGAAACACTGAAGCTTTCTTT. The full variable domain, with the rest looked up from reference TRBV28 and TRBJ1-1, is DVKVTQSSRYLVKRTGEKVFLECVQDMDHENMFWYRQDPGLGLRLIYFSYDVKMKEKGDIPEGYSVSREKKERFSLILESASTNQTSMYLCASSLFQGRNTEAFFGQGTRLTVV.

J is TRBJ1-5 and V is TRBV6-5; 8 nucleotides line up with TRBD1. This CDR3 has 14 residues. The V segment lost 6 bases and the J segment 8 bases; nucleotides outside the gene matches: 9. Germline V gene lookup returns CDR1 MNHEY and CDR2 SVGAGI. The CDR3 region has the DNA TGTGCCAGCAGCTCCGGACAGGGTGGCAAGCCCCAGCATTTT. The encoded protein is CASSSGQGGKPQHF.

This clone was recorded a few times. The chain has TRBV6-4 and TRBJ2-1; unclear D gene. The CDR3 sequence is 16 residues long. V dropped 3 bases and J dropped 5 bases, with 17 bases sitting between them. The germline V gene has CDR1 MRHNA and CDR2 SNTAGT. The CDR3 spells CASSEGRDTIHNEQFF. CDR3 coding DNA: TGTGCCAGCAGTGAAGGCCGAGATACTATCCACAATGAGCAGTTCTTC.

This chain links TRBV4-3 with TRBJ2-2; D is possibly TRBD2 (5 bases). V was clipped by 0 bases and J by 6 bases, with 8 bases between them. Germline-derived CDR1 and CDR2 are LGHNA and YSLEER. CDR3 length: 14 residues. CDR3 protein: CASSQDSGAGELFF. The CDR3 DNA sequence: TGCGCCAGCAGCCAAGATTCCGGGGCCGGGGAGCTGTTTTTT.

The chain couples TRBV7-2 to TRBJ2-6; D remains unclear. The CDR3 spans 17 residues. V was cut by 5 bases and J by 0 bases, with 14 bases left in between. The germline CDR1 and CDR2 sequences are SGHTA and FQGNSA. The CDR3 spells CASSLQRPPSGANVLTF. The CDR3 coding sequence is TGTGCCAGCAGCCTTCAGAGGCCTCCCTCTGGGGCCAACGTCCTGACTTTC.

The chain uses TRBV7-2 and TRBJ2-5; 9 bases line up with TRBD2. After removal of 3 bases from V and 3 bases from J, the junction contained 5 bases not matched to a gene. The germline gives CDR1 SGHTA, CDR2 FQGNSA. The CDR3 extends over 15 amino acids. CDR3 coding DNA: TGTGCCAGCAGCTTTGTGGCTAGCGGGGAAGAGACCCAGTACTTC. Translating gives CASSFVASGEETQYF.

This chain connects TRBV9 to TRBJ2-5, with D possibly being TRBD1 (6 bases). Per germline, CDR1 SGDLS and CDR2 YYNGEE. V lost 4 bases, J lost 4 bases, and 11 bases lay in between. The CDR3 covers 13 residues. The CDR3 nucleotides are TGTGCCAGCAGCCCGGGACACCGAGAGACCCAGTACTTC. It encodes CASSPGHRETQYF.

V gene TRBV21-1 combines with J gene TRBJ1-1. TRBV21-1 is flagged as a pseudogene. The CDR3 has 14 residues. This CDR3 is CASSKALGVPEAFF. The CDR3 region has the DNA TGTGCCAGCAGCAAAGCGCTCGGGGTCCCTGAAGCTTTCTTT.

The chain joins TRBV12-5 to TRBJ2-1; the match to TRBD2 covers 10 bases. The ends lost 6 bases at V and 4 bases at J; junction bases unmatched: 9. The CDR3 totals 16 residues. Germline CDR1 reads LGHNT; CDR2 reads FRNRAP. CDR3 DNA sequence: TGTGCTAGTGGCCGCCCGGGACTAGCGAAATACAATGAGCAGTTCTTC. It translates to CASGRPGLAKYNEQFF.

A word on this clone: The junction does not match germline at one end; this may be a read error. This chain uses TRBV30 with TRBJ2-7, with D possibly matching TRBD2 (6 bases). Germline CDR1 is GTSNPN and CDR2 is SVGIG (reference sequence). The CDR3 extends over 11 amino acids. CDR3 sequence (DNA): TGTGCTGTCCCGACTGACGGGAGTTTCCACTTC. Translating gives CAVPTDGSFHF.

The chain employs TRBV5-6 and TRBJ2-3, with 9 bases aligning to TRBD2. CDR1 is SGHDT and CDR2 is YYEEEE in the germline V gene. V shed 0 bases, J shed 1 base, and the junction held 12 bases outside the gene matches. CDR3 length: 19 amino acids. The CDR3 is CASSLVEPSGILGTDTQYF. The CDR3 region has the DNA TGTGCCAGCAGCTTGGTCGAGCCTAGCGGGATCCTTGGCACAGATACGCAGTATTTT.

The DNA of the CDR3 is TGTGCCAGCAGCCAAATAGGCCGGGGGGTGAACACTGAAGCTTTCTTT. It encodes CASSQIGRGVNTEAFF. The chain is built from TRBV28 and TRBJ1-1, with D maybe TRBD1 (5 bases). Germline V gives CDR1 MDHEN, CDR2 SYDVKM. Trimming took off 6 bases at V and 0 bases at J, with 17 bases between the two ends. The length of the CDR3 is 16 residues.

The chain joins TRBV29-1 to TRBJ2-3, with D unclear. Germline values: CDR1 SQVTM, CDR2 ANQGSEA. V was shortened by 7 bases and J by 1 base, with 9 bases between the two germline ends. The CDR3 runs to 12 residues. In DNA form, the CDR3 reads TGCAGCGCCAGACTTGGCACAGATACGCAGTATTTT. As protein: CSARLGTDTQYF.

The chain uses TRBV14 and TRBJ2-3; 12 bases are shared with TRBD2. The CDR3 extends over 17 amino acids. Germline V gives CDR1 SGHDN, CDR2 FVKESK. V lost 3 bases to trimming and J lost 2 bases; unmatched junction nucleotides: 6. The CDR3 region is CASSQGLAGPLTDTQYF. The CDR3 DNA is TGTGCCAGCAGCCAGGGACTAGCGGGCCCCCTCACAGATACGCAGTATTTT. Full variable domain (rest looked up from reference TRBV14 and TRBJ2-3): EAGVTQFPSHSVIEKGQTVTLRCDPISGHDNLYWYRRVMGKEIKFLLHFVKESKQDESGMPNNRFLAERTGGTYSTLKVQPAELEDSGVYFCASSQGLAGPLTDTQYFGPGTRLTVL.

V gene TRBV19 combines with J gene TRBJ2-5; TRBD2 might be the D (5 bases). V gave up 7 bases and J gave up 7 bases, with 16 bases separating them. Germline V gene lookup returns CDR1 LNHDA and CDR2 SQIVND (reference sequence). This CDR3 comprises 13 residues. CDR3 protein: CASKQRPFGTQYF. The CDR3 DNA sequence: TGTGCCAGTAAGCAGCGGCCTTTTGGGACCCAGTACTTC.

The genes are TRBV7-8 and TRBJ2-2, with D tentatively TRBD2 (6 bases). Germline CDR1 is SGHVS and CDR2 is FQNEAQ. With 1 base removed from V and 3 bases from J, the gap between germline ends came to 9 bases. The CDR3 contains 15 residues. The CDR3 reads CASSLGGGYTGELFF. The CDR3, as DNA: TGTGCCAGCAGCTTAGGTGGGGGGTACACCGGGGAGCTGTTTTTT.

This clone was seen only once. The rearrangement links TRBV7-9 to TRBJ2-1; 11 bases line up with TRBD2. V dropped 8 bases and J dropped 5; count of bases not matched to a gene: 8. This CDR3 is 15 amino acids long. The germline gives CDR1 SEHNR, CDR2 FQNEAQ (reference sequence). CDR3 DNA sequence: TGTGCCAGCGAGCCGGGGACTAGCGGCAACAATGAGCAGTTCTTC. Amino acid sequence: CASEPGTSGNNEQFF. Based on the CDR3 plus reference TRBV7-9 and TRBJ2-1, the full variable domain is DTGVSQNPRHKITKRGQNVTFRCDPISEHNRLYWYRQTLGQGPEFLTYFQNEAQLEKSRLLSDRFSAERPKGSFSTLEIQRTEQGDSAMYLCASEPGTSGNNEQFFGPGTRLTVL.

The chain joins TRBV19 to TRBJ2-7; unclear D gene. This CDR3 contains 15 residues. Germline V gives CDR1 LNHDA, CDR2 SQIVND (reference sequence). V was pared by 1 base and J by 2 bases, with 12 bases between. The CDR3 nucleotides are TGTGCCAGTAGTATAGCGGCTAGGCCCCCCTACGAGCAGTACGTC. It encodes CASSIAARPPYEQYV.

The genes are TRBV18 and TRBJ1-3; 7 nucleotides line up with TRBD1. This CDR3 has 14 amino acids. Germline CDR1 reads KGHSH; CDR2 reads LQKENI. The trim removed 5 bases at V and 11 bases at J, leaving 12 bases unmatched. In DNA, the CDR3 is TGTGCCAGCTCATCCGGGACAGATCGTACGGCCATATATTTT. Protein sequence: CASSSGTDRTAIYF.